Sequencing of this TCR beta chain was carried out in a study of T cell clonotyping in hematopoietic cell transplantation. Findings and limits, study-wide: Broader posttransplant TCR repertoire diversity was predicted by graft donor and pretransplant recipient Inverse Simpson Index values. Recipient TCR diversity dropped after transplant; expanded clonotypes rose from day 30 to 180.

Concerning this clone itself: The antigen remains undetermined.

TCRdb keeps only in-frame clones here, not all; method: immunoSEQ multiplex PCR. The data hold about 27,000 clones, with approximately 96% observed a single time. This TCR derives from a man in his fifties or sixties in good health. Some clones in this sample may be carry-over from other donors' samples. The sequenced sample was peripheral blood mononuclear cells.

This CDR3 reads CASSEGVRRTTNEKLFF. The CDR3 region has the DNA TGTGCCAGCAGTGAAGGGGTACGGAGGACAACTAATGAAAAACTGTTTTTT. J is TRBJ1-4 and V is TRBV6-1, with D unclear. Germline values: CDR1 MNHNS, CDR2 SASEGT. Trimming took off 1 base at V and 0 bases at J, with 12 bases between the two ends. The CDR3 runs to 17 residues.